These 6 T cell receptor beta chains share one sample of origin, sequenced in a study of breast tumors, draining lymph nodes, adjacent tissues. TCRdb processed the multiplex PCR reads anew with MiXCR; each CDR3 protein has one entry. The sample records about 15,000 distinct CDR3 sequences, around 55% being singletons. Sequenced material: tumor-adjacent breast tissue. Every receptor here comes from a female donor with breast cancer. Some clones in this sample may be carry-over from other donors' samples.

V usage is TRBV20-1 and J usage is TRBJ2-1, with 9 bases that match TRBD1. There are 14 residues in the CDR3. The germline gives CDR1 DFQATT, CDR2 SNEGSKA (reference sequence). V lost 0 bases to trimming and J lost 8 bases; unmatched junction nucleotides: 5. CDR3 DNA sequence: TGCAGTGCTAGAGACTTTGGACAGGGGTATGAGCAGTTCTTC. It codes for CSARDFGQGYEQFF.

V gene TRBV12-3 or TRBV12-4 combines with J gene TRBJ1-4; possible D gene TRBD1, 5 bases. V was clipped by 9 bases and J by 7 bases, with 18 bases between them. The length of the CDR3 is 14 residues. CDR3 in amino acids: CASLREGPFEKLFF. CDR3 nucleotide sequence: TGTGCCAGTTTAAGGGAGGGACCATTTGAAAAACTGTTTTTT.

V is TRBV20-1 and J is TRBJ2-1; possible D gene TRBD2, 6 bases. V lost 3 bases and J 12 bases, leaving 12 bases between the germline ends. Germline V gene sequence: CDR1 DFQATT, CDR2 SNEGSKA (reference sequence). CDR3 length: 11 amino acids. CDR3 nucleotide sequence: TGCAGTGCTAGGGCGGGGTGGGGGCAGTTCTTC. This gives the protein CSARAGWGQFF.

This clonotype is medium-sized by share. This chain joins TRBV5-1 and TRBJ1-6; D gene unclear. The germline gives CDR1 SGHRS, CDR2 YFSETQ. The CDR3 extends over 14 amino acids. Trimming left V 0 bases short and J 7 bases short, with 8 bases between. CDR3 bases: TGCGCCAGCAGCTTGGGCTGGGAGAATTCACCCCTCCACTTT. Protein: CASSLGWENSPLHF.

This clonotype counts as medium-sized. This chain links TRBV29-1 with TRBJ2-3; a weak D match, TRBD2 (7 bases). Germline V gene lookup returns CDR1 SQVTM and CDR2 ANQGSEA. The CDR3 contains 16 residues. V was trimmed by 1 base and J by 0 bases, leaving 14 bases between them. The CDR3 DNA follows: TGCAGCGTTGAAGGGAGGGAGGGGGAGAGCACAGATACGCAGTATTTT. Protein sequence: CSVEGREGESTDTQYF.

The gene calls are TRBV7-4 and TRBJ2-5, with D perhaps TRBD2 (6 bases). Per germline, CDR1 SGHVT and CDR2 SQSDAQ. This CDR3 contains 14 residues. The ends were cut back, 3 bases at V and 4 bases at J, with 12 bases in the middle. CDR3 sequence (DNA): TGTGCCAGCAGCTTGGGGGAGGTCGTAGAGACCCAGTACTTC. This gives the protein CASSLGEVVETQYF.